Listed here are 24 T cell receptor beta chains from one sample, sequenced in a study of blood T cell repertoires in COVID-19. The protocol was immunoSEQ multiplex PCR, while the TCRdb copy is restricted to in-frame clones and leaves out a portion. The sample gives more than 85,000 clones, about 80% of which show up once; under 7% is in the top ten. Material for sequencing was peripheral blood. Every receptor here comes from a woman in her forties or fifties with acute or convalescent COVID-19.

The V and J genes are TRBV19 and TRBJ1-5, with a possible D match to TRBD1 (5 bases). The CDR3 length is 14 residues. The V end lost 2 bases, the J end lost 3 bases, and 8 bases lay between the germline ends. CDR1 and CDR2 (germline): LNHDA, SQIVND (reference sequence). CDR3 sequence: CASSIRQNNQPQHF. In nucleotides, the CDR3 is TGTGCCAGTAGTATAAGACAGAACAATCAGCCCCAGCATTTT.

This chain connects TRBV7-3 to TRBJ2-2; maybe TRBD2 (5 bases). This CDR3 has 15 residues. Trimming shortened V by 5 bases and J by 3 bases, and 13 bases separated the two germline ends. The germline gives CDR1 SGHTA, CDR2 FQGTGA. CDR3: CASSRGYEHTGELFF. The CDR3 bases are TGTGCCAGCAGCCGCGGGTACGAGCACACCGGGGAGCTGTTTTTT.

The chain is built from TRBV6-2 or TRBV6-3 and TRBJ1-5; possible D gene TRBD1, 6 bases. The germline gives CDR1 MNHEY, CDR2 SVGEGT. The CDR3 runs 17 residues. The V end was cut by 4 bases, the J end by 0 bases, with 16 bases between. The CDR3 sequence: CASSLGEGGGSNQPQHF. CDR3 nucleotides: TGTGCCAGCAGTTTGGGCGAGGGGGGGGGTAGCAATCAGCCCCAGCATTTT.

The count of this clone is one. In DNA, the CDR3 is TGTGCCAGCAGCCAACTTAGCGGGGATGGGTCAGATACGCAGTATTTT. Its protein is CASSQLSGDGSDTQYF. J is TRBJ2-3 and V is TRBV4-2; 8 bases are a match to TRBD2. The CDR3 runs to 16 residues. Germline assignment: CDR1 LGHNA and CDR2 YNFKEQ. Trimming cost V 2 bases and J 4 bases; bases outside gene matches: 8.

The chain uses TRBV28 and TRBJ2-7; TRBD2 might be the D (6 bases). The CDR3 runs 13 residues. V lost 8 bases and J 6 bases, leaving 17 bases between the germline ends. In germline, CDR1 is MDHEN, CDR2 SYDVKM. This CDR3 reads CASFGGPYREQYF. In nucleotides, the CDR3 is TGTGCCAGCTTCGGGGGTCCTTATCGCGAGCAGTACTTC.

This rearrangement joins TRBV28 to TRBJ1-6; TRBD1 aligns across 11 bases. This CDR3 contains 16 residues. Germline values: CDR1 MDHEN, CDR2 SYDVKM. The ends lost 5 bases at V and 10 bases at J; junction bases unmatched: 10. The CDR3 loop is CASSATPGTGGSPLHF. CDR3 in DNA: TGTGCCAGCAGTGCTACTCCCGGGACAGGGGGATCACCCCTCCACTTT.

V usage is TRBV19 and J usage is TRBJ1-2; 7 bases are shared with TRBD1. Germline V gene data show CDR1 as LNHDA and CDR2 as SQIVND (reference sequence). There are 15 residues in the CDR3. Trimming at V came to 10 bases and at J to 4 bases, leaving 15 bases not matched to a gene. The CDR3 loop is CATLGTAFSIYGYTF. CDR3 nucleotides: TGTGCCACCCTGGGGACAGCCTTCTCGATCTATGGCTACACCTTC. Combining the CDR3 with reference TRBV19 and TRBJ1-2 gives the whole variable domain DGGITQSPKYLFRKEGQNVTLSCEQNLNHDAMYWYRQDPGQGLRLIYYSQIVNDFQKGDIAEGYSVSREKKESFPLTVTSAQKNPTAFYLCATLGTAFSIYGYTFGSGTRLTVV.

The chain combines TRBV27 with TRBJ1-6; D is possibly TRBD1 (6 bases). The germline V gene has CDR1 MNHEY and CDR2 SMNVEV (reference sequence). This CDR3 region has 15 residues. The V and J ends lost 4 bases and 4 bases respectively, with 11 bases between them. As DNA, the CDR3 is TGTGCCAGCAGTTCTAAGAGGGGGTATAATTCACCCCTCCACTTT. This sequence encodes CASSSKRGYNSPLHF.

V gene TRBV2 combines with J gene TRBJ2-3; 13 nucleotides line up with TRBD2. The CDR3 consists of 17 residues. From germline, CDR1 is SNHLY and CDR2 FYNNEI. The ends lost 1 base at V and 6 bases at J; junction bases unmatched: 7. Here the CDR3 DNA reads TGTGCCAGCAGTGAAGGACTAGCGGGGGGTTCCCGGGATACGCAGTATTTT. Encoded protein: CASSEGLAGGSRDTQYF.

This clone was picked up a small number of times. The genes are TRBV19 and TRBJ1-1; TRBD1 matches 7 bases. J lost 2 bases, V lost 7 bases, and 10 bases had no gene match. Per the germline V gene, CDR1 is LNHDA and CDR2 is SQIVND (reference sequence). CDR3 length: 15 amino acids. Here the CDR3 DNA reads TGTGCCAGTAACCGGGGACAGTTATATAACACTGAAGCTTTCTTT. Translating it yields CASNRGQLYNTEAFF. Full variable domain (remainder filled in from reference TRBV19 and TRBJ1-1): DGGITQSPKYLFRKEGQNVTLSCEQNLNHDAMYWYRQDPGQGLRLIYYSQIVNDFQKGDIAEGYSVSREKKESFPLTVTSAQKNPTAFYLCASNRGQLYNTEAFFGQGTRLTVV.

The J gene is TRBJ1-4, the V gene TRBV10-3; D uncertain. CDR1 and CDR2 (germline): ENHRY, SYGVKD. CDR3 length: 15 residues. V was shortened by 10 bases and J by 2 bases, with 17 bases between the two germline ends. The CDR3 spells CATTKSPGTNEKLFF. The CDR3 region has the DNA TGTGCCACCACTAAATCCCCGGGGACTAATGAAAAACTGTTTTTT.

This chain joins TRBV5-1 and TRBJ2-1, with 13 bases identical to TRBD2. The V gene's germline CDR1 is SGHRS and CDR2 YFSETQ. CDR3 length equals 16 residues. V lost 4 bases to trimming and J lost 10 bases; unmatched junction nucleotides: 11. This CDR3 is CASSLGTSGTAGEQFF. In nucleotides, the CDR3 is TGCGCCAGCAGCCTAGGGACTAGCGGGACCGCGGGAGAGCAGTTCTTC.

This clone has only a few counts. This chain connects TRBV19 to TRBJ1-2; D might be TRBD1 (5 bases). The CDR3 length is 12 residues. Trimming removed 5 bases from V and 8 bases from J, with 12 bases in between. CDR1 LNHDA and CDR2 SQIVND come from the germline V gene (reference sequence). The CDR3 loop reads CASSLSQGGYTF. The CDR3 DNA reads as TGTGCCAGTAGTCTCTCTCAGGGAGGCTACACCTTC.

The chain is built from TRBV4-2 and TRBJ2-3; the match to TRBD2 covers 11 bases. CDR3 length: 15 amino acids. Germline trimming cut 4 bases from V and 2 bases from J; bases unmatched to any gene: 2. Germline assignment: CDR1 LGHNA and CDR2 YNFKEQ. CDR3 in amino acids: CASSLAGGPTDTQYF. In nucleotides, the CDR3 is TGTGCCAGCAGCCTAGCGGGGGGGCCCACAGATACGCAGTATTTT.

The J gene is TRBJ2-4, the V gene TRBV5-4; D is unclear. This CDR3 is 14 amino acids long. V was shortened by 2 bases and J by 0 bases, with 6 bases between the two germline ends. CDR1 and CDR2 (germline): SGHNT, YYREEE (reference sequence). The CDR3 DNA follows: TGTGCCAGCAGCTTATCCTTAGCCAAAAACATTCAGTACTTC. This gives the protein CASSLSLAKNIQYF. The variable domain in full, completed from reference TRBV5-4 and TRBJ2-4, reads ETGVTQSPTHLIKTRGQQVTLRCSSQSGHNTVSWYQQALGQGPQFIFQYYREEENGRGNFPPRFSGLQFPNYSSELNVNALELDDSALYLCASSLSLAKNIQYFGAGTRLSVL.

The chain joins TRBV12-3 or TRBV12-4 to TRBJ2-7; D ambiguous. Trimming pared 4 bases from V and 4 bases from J, leaving 8 bases between. The CDR3 spans 12 residues. The CDR3 DNA reads TGTGCCAGCAGTTCTGGCCGATACGAGCAGTACTTC. Amino acids: CASSSGRYEQYF.

The rearrangement uses TRBV18 and TRBJ1-2; no definite D call. This CDR3 is built from 16 residues. The V end lost 0 bases, the J end lost 1 base, and 12 bases lay between the germline ends. Germline CDR1 and CDR2: KGHSH and LQKENI. The CDR3: CASSPPDGRSNYGYTF. The CDR3, as DNA: TGTGCCAGCTCACCACCGGACGGGAGGAGTAACTATGGCTACACCTTC.

In regard to this clone: The same CDR3 is also encoded by other DNA sequences in this sample. V and J are TRBV19 and TRBJ1-3; possible D gene TRBD1, 5 bases. Germline V gene sequence: CDR1 LNHDA, CDR2 SQIVND (reference sequence). This CDR3 is built from 16 residues. The ends were cut back, 4 bases at V and 0 bases at J, with 13 bases in the middle. The CDR3 reads CASSKTGIYSGNTIYF. The CDR3 DNA follows: TGTGCCAGTAGTAAAACAGGAATCTACTCTGGAAACACCATATATTTT.

The chain uses TRBV27 and TRBJ2-5, with TRBD2 matching over 11 bases. Trimming removed 5 bases from V and 3 bases from J; junction bases left unmatched: 23. The CDR3 length is 21 residues. Germline assignment: CDR1 MNHEY and CDR2 SMNVEV (reference sequence). This CDR3 is CASSLGQGILSSGGHKETQYF. The CDR3 DNA is TGTGCCAGCAGTCTGGGACAGGGTATCCTCTCTAGCGGGGGGCATAAAGAGACCCAGTACTTC.

The chain uses TRBV5-5 and TRBJ1-1, with TRBD1 identical over 7 bases. Germline CDR1 is SGHKS and CDR2 is YYEKEE (reference sequence). V lost 1 base, J lost 11 bases, and 5 bases stayed unmatched. The CDR3 runs 12 residues. The CDR3 sequence is CASSLWDSVAFF. The CDR3 region has the DNA TGTGCCAGCAGCTTGTGGGACAGCGTCGCTTTCTTT.

The rearrangement links TRBV5-1 to TRBJ1-3; perhaps TRBD1 as D (5 bases). Trimming took 0 bases from V and 4 from J, leaving 17 bases between them. CDR3 length: 17 residues. Looked up from germline, CDR1 is SGHRS and CDR2 is YFSETQ. CDR3 sequence: CASSLAGTANLGNTIYF. DNA of the CDR3: TGCGCCAGCAGCTTGGCGGGGACTGCTAACTTGGGAAACACCATATATTTT. The whole variable domain, remainder taken from reference TRBV5-1 and TRBJ1-3, is KAGVTQTPRYLIKTRGQQVTLSCSPISGHRSVSWYQQTPGQGLQFLFEYFSETQRNKGNFPGRFSGRQFSNSRSEMNVSTLELGDSALYLCASSLAGTANLGNTIYFGEGSWLTVV.

The chain couples TRBV9 to TRBJ1-1, with D possibly being TRBD1 (6 bases). Germline lookup yields CDR1 SGDLS and CDR2 YYNGEE. CDR3 length: 14 residues. V dropped 3 bases and J dropped 4 bases, with 13 bases sitting between them. This chain's CDR3 is CASSATGHGTEAFF. For the CDR3, the DNA is TGTGCCAGCAGCGCCACAGGGCATGGCACTGAAGCTTTCTTT.

This chain links TRBV6-5 with TRBJ2-1, with 9 nucleotides matching TRBD1. With 7 bases clipped from V and 3 bases from J, the junction kept 4 bases outside the gene matches. The CDR3 is made up of 14 amino acids. CDR1 is MNHEY, CDR2 SVGAGI, per germline. In DNA form, the CDR3 reads TGTGCCAGCACCACGACAGGGGGCTACAATGAGCAGTTCTTC. As protein: CASTTTGGYNEQFF.

The chain uses TRBV5-6 and TRBJ1-1; D unclear. The CDR3 length is 13 residues. CDR1 and CDR2 from the germline V gene are SGHDT and YYEEEE. The V gene lost 1 base and the J gene lost 8 bases, with 12 bases spanning the gap. The CDR3 reads CASSLKSRIEAFF. For the CDR3, the DNA is TGTGCCAGCAGCTTGAAAAGCCGCATAGAAGCTTTCTTT.